This TCR beta chain was sequenced for a study of beta chain features in type 1 diabetes (dated by TCRdb to the late 2010s). The study in broad terms: Mean age, gender distribution, total cell number and subset yield were not different between patients and healthy donors. A total of 85 million to 140 million sorted cells were examined across all samples, and the number of cells per subset was strongly correlated with RNA yield. In the study, recently diagnosed type 1 diabetes patients and matched healthy donors were compared on the TCRB repertoires of their sorted circulating CD4+ T cell subsets. Whereas all 30 or so donors provided naive and central memory subsets, regulatory and stem cell-like memory subsets were isolated from just 8 patients and about 8 healthy donors. Broad study findings and their caveats: Because cDNA was sequenced instead of genomic DNA, activated cells with high expression could be over-represented, although the groups did not differ in activation or CD3 levels. PCR may preferentially amplify shorter templates, but because patient and control samples were amplified and corrected together, any resulting skew would affect both groups equally. Because the HLA sub-analyses included only small numbers of individuals, any influence of HLA type on TCRB rearrangement was left unresolved. In all four CD4+ subsets, TCRB CDR3 length was moderately but significantly shorter in type 1 diabetes patients. Fewer insertions and more nucleotide deletions at VDJ recombination sites were observed in patients with type 1 diabetes, implying thymic rearrangement abnormalities. Naive, central memory and regulatory TCRB repertoires appeared to be more alike among patients than among healthy donors.

Each donor gave one peripheral blood draw, roughly 120 mL on average, collected into heparinised tubes. A BD FACSAria II and a panel including CD45RO, CCR7, CD25, CD127, CD95 and CD27 were used to sort naive, central memory, regulatory and stem cell-like memory CD4+ T cells. Purity was above 95% for every sorted population. PBMCs were isolated immediately by Lymphoprep density gradient centrifugation and stained directly without culture. Samples were stained and sorted in pairs, with one healthy donor and one patient per experiment, so that batch effects were minimized. Remarks on this clone: Its recognized antigen is unknown. No much larger clonotype is one base removed from it; base qualities were not supplied.

According to the germline V gene, CDR1 reads SGHTA and CDR2 reads FQGNSA. From the cysteine through the phenylalanine, the CDR3 covers 13 amino acids. The only DNA kept is the CDR3, 39 bases in frame from the first base. V and J are trimmed by 5 bases and 4 bases, and the gene matches miss 3 bases of the junction. The entire amount of isolated RNA was reverse transcribed using the High Capacity cDNA Reverse Transcription Kit, so the sequenced TCRB transcripts were expressed ones. Deep immunoSEQ sequencing was performed on naive, central memory and regulatory T cell samples, with an average of approximately 3.9 million total reads per sample. After sorted cells were lysed in RLT buffer, RNA was extracted with DNase-treated RNeasy Micro or Mini kits, with the choice depending on cell number. To prevent cross-contamination, each cell subset was processed individually, whereas patient and healthy donor samples were processed jointly. TCRB sequences were amplified from cDNA with the immunoSEQ multiplex PCR, producing 87-bp fragments spanning the CDR3 region. Sequencing of the amplicons was done on the Illumina HiSeq platform. The study's own analysis went as follows. Synthetic template baselines were used to correct PCR bias computationally, reads within Hamming distance 2 were collapsed, and singletons that could not be merged were discarded. Reads were aligned against IMGT to assign V, D and J genes, CDR3 length and insertions or deletions at six rearrangement sites. Within each subset, clonotype counts were normalized to sorted cell number, and only after that were true diversity and Gini coefficients computed with the tcR R package. The overlap coefficient, calculated on TCRB nucleotide sequences, was used to measure repertoire sharing. Out-of-frame TCRB sequences from naive cells were analyzed as a proxy for the pre-selection repertoire. Here the immuneACCESS table is served through TCRdb, limited to in-frame sequences with V and J called. Missing clones are a known gap in these copies; in checked studies unresolved V genes cover under half, and the rest lacks a known reason. V and J calls and clone size are copied from that table; D and trimming were computed from the DNA. Counted in this sample were approximately 470,000 clones; about 30% of them appeared once. The biggest ten clones account for almost 0.065% of the sample.

The chain uses TRBV7-2 and TRBJ1-1, and 8 bases in between align with TRBD1. Sequences were obtained from naive CD4+ T cells from blood. Explained via the paper, the cell subset or site label denotes: true naive CD4+ T cells. This sequence originates from a man aged 18 to 30 in good health. The CDR3 here reads CASSVGTGTEAFF. The DNA is as follows: TGTGCCAGCAGCGTAGGGACAGGCACTGAAGCTTTCTTT.